Following are 32 T cell receptor beta chains from one sample sequenced in a study of radiation and T cells in renal cell carcinoma. Time point defined: blood 2 weeks post-SBRT. As to treatment: 15 Gy SBRT to primary tumor, nephrectomy 4 weeks later. Sequenced by immunoSEQ multiplex PCR; TCRdb stores in-frame clones only, minus some. The sample lists about 130,000 clones, around four fifths occurring once. The source material was blood, sampled from a patient whose treatment included radiotherapy and nephrectomy. These receptors were collected from a woman in her fifties or sixties with renal cell carcinoma.

The chain carries TRBV6-1 and TRBJ2-2; TRBD1 matches at 7 bases. The CDR3 sequence is 15 residues long. Germline lookup yields CDR1 MNHNS and CDR2 SASEGT. With V trimmed by 8 bases and J by 0 bases, 6 bases remained unmatched. The CDR3 DNA sequence: TGTGCCAGCGGAGGACAGGTTACGAACACCGGGGAGCTGTTTTTT. As protein: CASGGQVTNTGELFF.

CDR3 region: CASNGLEGSGYTF. CDR3 sequence (DNA): TGTGCCAGTAACGGCCTCGAGGGTTCTGGCTACACCTTC. The rearrangement joins TRBV19 to TRBJ1-2; D not resolved. Germline V gene data show CDR1 as LNHDA and CDR2 as SQIVND (reference sequence). Trimming stripped 7 bases from V and 7 bases from J, with 16 bases between. CDR3 length equals 13 residues.

V gene TRBV19 combines with J gene TRBJ2-1, with 7 bases identical to TRBD2. Trimming at V came to 6 bases and at J to 8 bases, leaving 13 bases not matched to a gene. CDR1 and CDR2 (germline): LNHDA, SQIVND (reference sequence). CDR3 length: 15 amino acids. The CDR3 DNA sequence: TGTGCCAGTAGCCCCGCCGGCGGGAGTAGGGATGAGCAGTTCTTC. Amino acid sequence: CASSPAGGSRDEQFF.

This clone has only a few counts. V is TRBV29-1 and J is TRBJ2-3; 8 bases are shared with TRBD2. The V and J ends lost 4 bases and 2 bases, in that order; junction bases with no gene match: 17. Germline V gives CDR1 SQVTM, CDR2 ANQGSEA. CDR3 length: 18 amino acids. The CDR3: CSVGGWVSGAKTTDTQYF. Here the CDR3 DNA reads TGCAGCGTTGGAGGGTGGGTTAGCGGGGCAAAAACCACAGATACGCAGTATTTT.

The rearrangement links TRBV19 to TRBJ2-3; TRBD2 might be the D (6 bases). Trimming pared 4 bases from V and 6 bases from J, leaving 14 bases between. This CDR3 has 14 amino acids. CDR1 and CDR2 from the germline V gene are LNHDA and SQIVND (reference sequence). Here the CDR3 DNA reads TGTGCCAGTAGTAAGTCCGGACTACTGGATACGCAGTATTTT. This encodes CASSKSGLLDTQYF.

The J gene is TRBJ1-4, the V gene TRBV10-3, with D possibly matching TRBD1 (6 bases). The CDR3 extends over 14 amino acids. V lost 8 bases and J 3 bases, leaving 13 bases between the germline ends. Germline lookup yields CDR1 ENHRY and CDR2 SYGVKD. The CDR3 nucleotides are TGTGCCATCGGGACATCAAACGCTAATGAAAAACTGTTTTTT. This gives the protein CAIGTSNANEKLFF.

The J gene is TRBJ2-7, the V gene TRBV2; 7 bases map to TRBD1. CDR1 and CDR2 from the germline V gene are SNHLY and FYNNEI. This CDR3 region has 14 residues. V was pared by 6 bases and J by 7 bases, with 12 bases of the junction left unmatched. CDR3: CASSVDRWMGEQYF. In DNA, the CDR3 is TGTGCCAGCAGCGTGGACAGGTGGATGGGGGAGCAGTACTTC.

This clone has more than one count but fewer than ten. The chain employs TRBV25-1 and TRBJ2-5, with a possible D match to TRBD2 (6 bases). Trimming cost V 8 bases and J 5 bases, with 15 bases left between them. Germline V CDR1 and CDR2: MGHDK, SYGVNS. This CDR3 is 13 amino acids long. The CDR3 reads CASPAGHTETQYF. The DNA for the CDR3 is TGTGCCAGCCCGGCGGGGCACACCGAGACCCAGTACTTC.

V gene TRBV5-1 combines with J gene TRBJ1-2; 8 bases align to TRBD1. Per germline, CDR1 SGHRS and CDR2 YFSETQ. The V gene end was trimmed by 1 base and the J gene end by 6 bases; junction bases not matched to a gene: 2. The CDR3 length is 13 residues. This CDR3 is CASSLTGGDGYTF. For the CDR3, the DNA is TGCGCCAGCAGCTTGACAGGGGGAGATGGCTACACCTTC. The full variable domain, completed using reference TRBV5-1 and TRBJ1-2, is KAGVTQTPRYLIKTRGQQVTLSCSPISGHRSVSWYQQTPGQGLQFLFEYFSETQRNKGNFPGRFSGRQFSNSRSEMNVSTLELGDSALYLCASSLTGGDGYTFGSGTRLTVV.

The V gene is TRBV16, the J gene TRBJ1-2; 8 nucleotides match TRBD1. CDR1 and CDR2 (germline): KGHSY, FQNENV. The CDR3 runs 15 residues. The trim removed 1 base at V and 8 bases at J, leaving 9 bases unmatched. The CDR3 DNA is TGTGCCAGCAGCCAATGGGGCGAGGACAGGGAAGGCTACACCTTC. Amino acid sequence: CASSQWGEDREGYTF.

V is TRBV9 and J is TRBJ2-2; the match to TRBD1 covers 8 bases. This CDR3 contains 15 residues. Germline V lookup: CDR1 SGDLS, CDR2 YYNGEE. V lost 0 bases, J lost 6 bases, and 4 bases stayed unmatched. The CDR3 sequence: CASSVDPGGPGELFF. The CDR3 DNA is TGTGCCAGCAGCGTAGATCCAGGGGGCCCCGGGGAGCTGTTTTTT.

This chain uses TRBV29-1 with TRBJ1-2; D remains ambiguous. The germline gives CDR1 SQVTM, CDR2 ANQGSEA. There are 12 residues in the CDR3. V lost 3 bases and J lost 8, with 13 bases in between. CDR3 DNA sequence: TGCAGCGTTGATAAGGGAACCCGGGGCTACACCTTC. Translated: CSVDKGTRGYTF.

The rearrangement joins TRBV5-1 to TRBJ2-3; possibly TRBD1 or TRBD2 for D (6 bases each). This CDR3 has 15 amino acids. V shed 0 bases and J shed 3 bases, with 11 bases lying between them. Germline V CDR1 and CDR2: SGHRS, YFSETQ. CDR3 in amino acids: CASSLAGAGTDTQYF. For the CDR3, the DNA is TGCGCCAGCAGCTTGGCGGGGGCAGGGACAGATACGCAGTATTTT.

This clone turned up a few times. The CDR3 region has the DNA TGTGCCAGCAGCTTAGTCCAGAGCGAGCAGTACTTC. Amino acid sequence: CASSLVQSEQYF. The chain combines TRBV7-9 with TRBJ2-7; D is unresolved. The V gene lost 1 base and the J gene lost 6 bases, with 7 bases spanning the gap. The CDR3 is 12 residues long. Germline CDR1 reads SEHNR; CDR2 reads FQNEAQ (reference sequence).

V is TRBV2 and J is TRBJ2-2; 8 bases agree with TRBD1. The CDR3 sequence is 13 residues long. The trim removed 4 bases at V and 7 bases at J, leaving 2 bases unmatched. Germline V lookup: CDR1 SNHLY, CDR2 FYNNEI. CDR3 nucleotide sequence: TGTGCCAGCAGTGGACAGGGGAGCGGGGAGCTGTTTTTT. Translation: CASSGQGSGELFF.

The chain employs TRBV5-1 and TRBJ1-2; the D gene is possibly TRBD1 (5 bases). V was cut by 4 bases and J by 7 bases, with 20 bases left in between. The CDR3 contains 15 residues. Germline-derived CDR1 and CDR2 are SGHRS and YFSETQ. This CDR3 is CASSGLLGDGFGYTF. The DNA of the CDR3 is TGCGCCAGCAGCGGATTGCTCGGGGACGGTTTTGGCTACACCTTC.

V usage is TRBV9 and J usage is TRBJ1-2; D remains ambiguous. V lost 0 bases and J lost 4, with 13 bases in between. Germline CDR1 SGDLS, CDR2 YYNGEE. The CDR3 is 15 amino acids. The CDR3 bases are TGTGCCAGCAGCGTAGAAAAGTATCCCACCTATGGCTACACCTTC. It specifies CASSVEKYPTYGYTF.

This clone was picked up many times. This chain connects TRBV7-9 to TRBJ1-1; no firm D call. The CDR3 spans 15 residues. V gave up 5 bases and J gave up 0 bases, with 13 bases separating them. Germline CDR1 SEHNR, CDR2 FQNEAQ (reference sequence). The CDR3 here is CASSHKRRLNTEAFF. The DNA of the CDR3 is TGTGCCAGCAGCCATAAACGGAGATTGAACACTGAAGCTTTCTTT.

This rearrangement joins TRBV6-5 to TRBJ2-3; D is possibly TRBD1 (5 bases). CDR3 length: 13 amino acids. Trimming stripped 8 bases from V and 4 bases from J, with 13 bases between. Per germline, CDR1 MNHEY and CDR2 SVGAGI. The CDR3: CASGRAVADTQYF. The CDR3 coding sequence is TGTGCCAGCGGCAGGGCAGTGGCAGATACGCAGTATTTT.

This chain connects TRBV5-1 to TRBJ1-2; tentative D call: TRBD1 (5 bases). The V end lost 0 bases, the J end lost 6 bases, and 18 bases lay between the germline ends. The V gene's germline CDR1 is SGHRS and CDR2 YFSETQ. CDR3 length: 16 residues. The CDR3 here is CASSLEGSGTGDGYTF. CDR3 sequence (DNA): TGCGCCAGCAGCTTGGAAGGCAGTGGGACCGGGGATGGCTACACCTTC.

This clone was counted a few times. The CDR3 reads CASSGRGRLGTGELFF. As DNA, the CDR3 is TGTGCCAGCAGTGGGAGAGGGAGGCTTGGCACCGGGGAGCTGTTTTTT. This chain uses TRBV11-1 with TRBJ2-2, with D possibly matching TRBD2 (6 bases). V was pared by 6 bases and J by 4 bases, with 18 bases between. The CDR3 sequence is 16 residues long. In germline, CDR1 is SGHAT, CDR2 FQDESV (reference sequence).

Comments on this clone: Just one base apart from a much larger clone, this may be a read error. The V and J genes are TRBV4-1 and TRBJ2-2; D remains unclear. This CDR3 region has 12 residues. The germline CDR1 and CDR2 sequences are MGHRA and YSYEKL. Trimming removed 3 bases from V and 1 base from J, with 0 bases in between. CDR3 amino acids: CASSQNTGELFF. The DNA of the CDR3 is TGCGCCAGCAGCCAGAACACCGGGGAGCTGTTTTTT.

The J gene is TRBJ2-7, the V gene TRBV9; 9 bases match TRBD1. V lost 2 bases and J lost 5; bases outside the gene matches: 11. CDR1 and CDR2 (germline): SGDLS, YYNGEE. This CDR3 has 16 residues. CDR3 residues: CASSVNGEDRGNEQYF. CDR3 DNA: TGTGCCAGCAGCGTCAATGGTGAGGACAGGGGAAACGAGCAGTACTTC.

J is TRBJ2-3 and V is TRBV18; no clear D gene. CDR3 length equals 13 residues. Per the germline V gene, CDR1 is KGHSH and CDR2 is LQKENI. Trimming left V 4 bases short and J 4 bases short, with 9 bases between. CDR3 bases: TGTGCCAGCTCACAGATACACTCAGATACGCAGTATTTT. It yields the protein CASSQIHSDTQYF.

J is TRBJ2-7 and V is TRBV9, with 7 positions matching TRBD1. The CDR3 loop spans 14 amino acids. The ends lost 4 bases at V and 1 base at J; junction bases unmatched: 5. The V gene's germline CDR1 is SGDLS and CDR2 YYNGEE. The CDR3 spells CASSRGQWSYEQYF. As DNA, the CDR3 is TGTGCCAGCAGCCGGGGACAGTGGTCCTACGAGCAGTACTTC.

V usage is TRBV6-5 and J usage is TRBJ2-3, with a tentative D call TRBD1 (5 bases). This CDR3 comprises 13 residues. Germline V gene lookup returns CDR1 MNHEY and CDR2 SVGAGI. V was clipped by 6 bases and J by 6 bases, with 13 bases between them. CDR3 in amino acids: CASRPGRRDTQYF. As DNA, the CDR3 is TGTGCCAGCAGACCAGGGCGGCGGGATACGCAGTATTTT.

This chain connects TRBV2 to TRBJ1-3; D gene unclear. Trimming left V 4 bases short and J 8 bases short, with 9 bases between. Per the germline V gene, CDR1 is SNHLY and CDR2 is FYNNEI. The CDR3 length is 12 residues. CDR3 residues: CASSGLGDTIYF. The CDR3 coding sequence is TGTGCCAGCAGTGGGCTCGGAGACACCATATATTTT.

The genes are TRBV28 and TRBJ2-7; 8 bases line up with TRBD1. This CDR3 region has 12 residues. CDR1 is MDHEN and CDR2 is SYDVKM in the germline V gene. V dropped 10 bases and J dropped 9; count of bases not matched to a gene: 11. The CDR3 sequence is CATQGQAWGQYF. CDR3 bases: TGTGCCACCCAGGGACAGGCTTGGGGGCAGTACTTC.

The chain links TRBV4-3 to TRBJ2-3; D gene uncertain. Looked up from germline, CDR1 is LGHNA and CDR2 is YSLEER. V was clipped by 0 bases and J by 2 bases, with 3 bases between them. The CDR3 length is 13 residues. The CDR3 sequence: CASSQDHTDTQYF. CDR3 coding DNA: TGCGCCAGCAGCCAAGATCACACAGATACGCAGTATTTT.

V gene TRBV5-1 combines with J gene TRBJ2-3; no definite D call. The CDR3 runs to 16 residues. V was cut by 0 bases and J by 0 bases, with 11 bases left in between. CDR1 is SGHRS, CDR2 YFSETQ, per germline. The CDR3 here is CASSLEVVRSTDTQYF. CDR3 nucleotide sequence: TGCGCCAGCAGCTTGGAAGTCGTCAGGAGCACAGATACGCAGTATTTT.

This chain links TRBV6-1 with TRBJ2-3; D gene unclear. Germline CDR1 MNHNS, CDR2 SASEGT. This CDR3 spans 15 amino acids. V was clipped by 0 bases and J by 4 bases, with 11 bases between them. The chain's CDR3 is CASSEAVGFPDTQYF. The CDR3 DNA reads as TGTGCCAGCAGTGAAGCTGTCGGTTTTCCAGATACGCAGTATTTT.

This sequence joins TRBV14 and TRBJ2-3; D may be TRBD1 (5 bases). The CDR3 spans 15 residues. Germline loops: CDR1 SGHDN, CDR2 FVKESK. Trimming took off 2 bases at V and 1 base at J, with 10 bases between the two ends. CDR3 sequence (DNA): TGTGCCAGCAGCCAACAAGGGGTCGGCACAGATACGCAGTATTTT. Amino acid sequence: CASSQQGVGTDTQYF.